The 18 T cell receptor beta chains reported below all come from one sample, sequenced in a study of post-analysis software for immune sequencing data. No antigen is known for these receptors. Tagging with unique molecular identifiers was a feature of the TCR beta cDNA libraries. One entry per CDR3 protein results from TCRdb running MiXCR on the PCR reads. Among more than 350,000 distinct CDR3 sequences, 39% were seen once, and the ten largest hold less than 10%. Study results and caveats: In patients, about 5 TRBV segments were more frequent than in controls, with TRBV5-6, TRBV5-1 and TRBV20-1 among them.

The source material was blood. Receptors were obtained from a girl aged 2 to 10 with multiple sclerosis.

This rearrangement joins TRBV10-3 to TRBJ2-1, with D possibly matching TRBD2 (6 bases). This CDR3 comprises 17 residues. Trimming removed 3 bases at V and 1 base at J, with 16 bases between. Germline loops: CDR1 ENHRY, CDR2 SYGVKD. In DNA form, the CDR3 reads TGTGCCATCAGTGATAATAATTTGGCGGGGTCCTACAATGAGCAGTTCTTC. Translated: CAISDNNLAGSYNEQFF.

This clonotype was detected only a few times. The chain combines TRBV20-1 with TRBJ2-5; D uncertain. This CDR3 contains 14 residues. CDR1 and CDR2 from the germline V gene are DFQATT and SNEGSKA (reference sequence). The ends were cut back, 6 bases at V and 2 bases at J, with 16 bases in the middle. CDR3 sequence reads: CSAVILGSQETQYF. CDR3 coding DNA: TGCAGTGCCGTAATATTGGGATCACAAGAGACCCAGTACTTC.

V gene TRBV12-3 or TRBV12-4 combines with J gene TRBJ1-5; D unclear. V dropped 5 bases and J dropped 6 bases, with 8 bases sitting between them. This CDR3 has 12 amino acids. The CDR3 region is CASSMGGQPQHF. The CDR3 DNA reads as TGTGCCAGCAGTATGGGCGGTCAGCCCCAGCATTTT.

This chain connects TRBV4-1 to TRBJ2-5; D unclear. This CDR3 has 14 amino acids. V was cut by 4 bases and J by 11 bases, with 20 bases left in between. Germline assignment: CDR1 MGHRA and CDR2 YSYEKL. CDR3 protein: CASSPQLGDNEQYF. CDR3 coding DNA: TGCGCCAGCAGCCCCCAGCTAGGAGACAATGAGCAGTACTTC.

This chain uses TRBV13 with TRBJ1-2; D unclear. Trimming left V 0 bases short and J 4 bases short, with 6 bases between. Germline CDR1 and CDR2: PRHDT and FYEKMQ (reference sequence). This CDR3 region has 13 residues. CDR3 DNA: TGTGCCAGCAGCTTAGGCATGGGCTATGGCTACACCTTC. It specifies CASSLGMGYGYTF. Based on the CDR3 plus reference TRBV13 and TRBJ1-2, the full variable domain is AAGVIQSPRHLIKEKRETATLKCYPIPRHDTVYWYQQGPGQDPQFLISFYEKMQSDKGSIPDRFSAQQFSDYHSELNMSSLELGDSALYFCASSLGMGYGYTFGSGTRLTVV.

The J gene is TRBJ2-3, the V gene TRBV15; D remains ambiguous. CDR3 length: 12 amino acids. From germline, CDR1 is LNHNV and CDR2 YYDKDF (reference sequence). Trimming shortened V by 1 base and J by 6 bases, and 5 bases separated the two germline ends. The CDR3 sequence is CATSRAGDTQYF. In nucleotides, the CDR3 is TGTGCCACCAGCAGAGCCGGGGATACGCAGTATTTT.

This clonotype was counted between two and nine times. The chain is built from TRBV5-5 and TRBJ1-5, with D tentatively TRBD1 (5 bases). CDR3 size: 13 residues. V gave up 3 bases and J gave up 5 bases, with 9 bases separating them. Germline V lookup: CDR1 SGHKS, CDR2 YYEKEE (reference sequence). The CDR3 DNA reads TGTGCCAGCAGCTCCCTGACAGATCAGCCCCAGCATTTT. Protein: CASSSLTDQPQHF.

This clonotype has a handful of counts. The J gene is TRBJ1-6, the V gene TRBV6-1, with D maybe TRBD1 (6 bases). Germline CDR1 reads MNHNS; CDR2 reads SASEGT. The V and J ends lost 6 bases and 3 bases respectively, with 18 bases between them. The CDR3 loop spans 17 amino acids. CDR3 residues: CASRPIDRILYNSPLHF. The CDR3 DNA reads TGTGCCAGCAGACCCATCGACAGGATTCTCTATAATTCACCCCTCCACTTT.

This clonotype turned up a few times. This chain connects TRBV4-2 to TRBJ2-1; 7 nucleotides agree with TRBD1. The V and J ends lost 5 bases and 7 bases, in that order; junction bases with no gene match: 11. This CDR3 contains 15 residues. The germline CDR1 and CDR2 sequences are LGHNA and YNFKEQ. The CDR3 sequence is CASSVNDREGNEQFF. The CDR3 DNA reads TGTGCCAGCAGCGTAAATGACAGGGAAGGGAATGAGCAGTTCTTC.

The gene calls are TRBV12-3 or TRBV12-4 and TRBJ2-7; D is possibly TRBD1 (5 bases). The CDR3 sequence is 15 residues long. Trimming cost V 10 bases and J 5 bases, with 24 bases left between them. In nucleotides, the CDR3 is TGTGCCAACAGCCCAGGGAATTCAGCTTTCGACGAGCAGTACTTC. Its protein is CANSPGNSAFDEQYF.

The chain employs TRBV10-3 and TRBJ2-7; 10 bases map to TRBD1. Germline trimming cut 6 bases from V and 3 bases from J; bases unmatched to any gene: 5. The CDR3 has 14 residues. The V gene's germline CDR1 is ENHRY and CDR2 SYGVKD. CDR3 loop: CAISPGQGIYEQYF. CDR3 coding DNA: TGTGCCATCAGCCCGGGACAGGGGATCTACGAGCAGTACTTC.

The gene calls are TRBV5-1 and TRBJ1-2; TRBD1 matches at 11 bases. In germline, CDR1 is SGHRS, CDR2 YFSETQ. J lost 5 bases, V lost 4 bases, and 7 bases had no gene match. The CDR3 extends over 15 amino acids. In DNA, the CDR3 is TGCGCCAGCAGCCTTGGACAGGGGGCTTGGTATGGCTACACCTTC. It yields the protein CASSLGQGAWYGYTF.

In this sample, this clonotype turned up a few times. The CDR3: CASSFDFSNGYTF. The CDR3 DNA reads as TGTGCCAGCAGTTTCGACTTTTCTAATGGCTACACCTTC. The chain joins TRBV12-3 or TRBV12-4 to TRBJ1-2; no clear D. The germline V and J ends were trimmed by 3 bases and 6 bases, with 11 bases remaining between them. This CDR3 comprises 13 residues.

This clonotype was seen a few times. V is TRBV10-3 and J is TRBJ2-1, with D hard to call. Trimming took off 5 bases at V and 2 bases at J, with 16 bases between the two ends. The CDR3 covers 16 residues. CDR1 is ENHRY and CDR2 is SYGVKD in the germline V gene. CDR3 sequence reads: CAISHLLRRAYNEQFF. The CDR3 coding sequence is TGTGCCATCAGTCATCTCCTCCGGAGAGCCTACAATGAGCAGTTCTTC.

This sequence joins TRBV9 and TRBJ2-7; possibly TRBD1 or TRBD2 for D (6 bases each). The V end was cut by 3 bases, the J end by 7 bases, with 26 bases between. CDR1 is SGDLS and CDR2 is YYNGEE in the germline V gene. There are 17 residues in the CDR3. In DNA, the CDR3 is TGTGCCAGCAGCGCCCGAGGGGGAGGCTATACAAGGAATGAGCAGTACTTC. It is translated as CASSARGGGYTRNEQYF.

The table lists this clonotype with a count of one. This chain connects TRBV6-1 to TRBJ1-1; tentatively, D is TRBD1 (5 bases). V lost 4 bases and J lost 9, with 18 bases in between. This CDR3 spans 14 amino acids. Germline V lookup: CDR1 MNHNS, CDR2 SASEGT. CDR3 DNA sequence: TGTGCCAGCAGTGGAACCGGGACTCAGACTAAAGCTTTCTTT. Protein sequence: CASSGTGTQTKAFF.

Only a few counts were recorded for this clonotype. CDR3 in DNA: TGCAGCGTCTTAGCGGGAAACTACAATGAGCAGTTCTTC. The encoded protein is CSVLAGNYNEQFF. V and J are TRBV29-1 and TRBJ2-1, with 8 nucleotides matching TRBD2. CDR1 is SQVTM, CDR2 ANQGSEA, per germline. The CDR3 covers 13 residues. J gave up 3 bases and V 6 bases, and 4 bases lay outside the gene matches.

This clonotype was counted between two and nine times. The chain combines TRBV20-1 with TRBJ2-1; no firm D call. V gave up 2 bases and J gave up 0 bases, with 5 bases separating them. The CDR3 contains 13 residues. Germline CDR1 and CDR2: DFQATT and SNEGSKA (reference sequence). The CDR3 is CSARSVSYNEQFF. The CDR3 bases are TGCAGTGCTAGATCGGTCTCCTACAATGAGCAGTTCTTC.